The rows below give T cell receptor beta chains drawn from one sample of a study of cytomegalovirus exposure and HLA in healthy donors. Assay used: immunoSEQ multiplex PCR; TCRdb lists only in-frame clones, some missing. Of around 150,000 clones listed, over 60% are singletons. Sequenced material: PBMCs. Every receptor here comes from a female donor in good health and CMV-seropositive. The CDR3 runs from the conserved cysteine through the conserved F or W. The order of the fields is D gene, V gene, J gene, clone size, CDR3 length, CDR3 DNA, CDR3 protein. The D gene is left open where the match is weak. Clone size is not always given. Where it is, it says once, few, many or a class for expanded clones.

D gene: .
V gene: TRBV28
J gene: TRBJ2-7
clone size: .
CDR3 length: 14
CDR3 DNA: TGTGCCAGCAGTTTACAGGGTCCCCGCTACGAGCAGTACTTC
CDR3 protein: CASSLQGPRYEQYF

D gene: TRBD2
V gene: TRBV10-3
J gene: TRBJ2-7
clone size: .
CDR3 length: 16
CDR3 DNA: TGTGCCATCAGTGAGTCCGGGACTACTCTTTCCTACGAGCAGTACTTC
CDR3 protein: CAISESGTTLSYEQYF

D gene: .
V gene: TRBV6-1
J gene: TRBJ2-7
clone size: .
CDR3 length: 14
CDR3 DNA: TGTGCCAGCAGTGAGGGGTTAGGGGGCTACGAGCAGTACTTC
CDR3 protein: CASSEGLGGYEQYF

D gene: .
V gene: TRBV10-3
J gene: TRBJ1-5
clone size: .
CDR3 length: 14
CDR3 DNA: TGTGCCATCAGTGATTGGCCAGACAATCAGCCCCAGCATTTT
CDR3 protein: CAISDWPDNQPQHF

D gene: .
V gene: TRBV19
J gene: TRBJ1-1
clone size: .
CDR3 length: 11
CDR3 DNA: TGTGCCAATCATGGGGGGACTGAAGCTTTCTTT
CDR3 protein: CANHGGTEAFF

D gene: .
V gene: TRBV2
J gene: TRBJ2-4
clone size: .
CDR3 length: 10
CDR3 DNA: TGTGCCAGCAGTATAGCTAGAAAGTACTTC
CDR3 protein: CASSIARKYF

D gene: .
V gene: TRBV9
J gene: TRBJ2-3
clone size: .
CDR3 length: 17
CDR3 DNA: TGTGCCAGCAGCGTAGCAACAGGGAAGGGGAGCACAGATACGCAGTATTTT
CDR3 protein: CASSVATGKGSTDTQYF

D gene: TRBD2
V gene: TRBV9
J gene: TRBJ2-7
clone size: .
CDR3 length: 19
CDR3 DNA: TGTGCCAGCAGCGTCCCCTATTCGATTACTAGCGGGAGGCTCTACGAGCAGTACTTC
CDR3 protein: CASSVPYSITSGRLYEQYF

D gene: TRBD1
V gene: TRBV7-3
J gene: TRBJ2-6
clone size: .
CDR3 length: 18
CDR3 DNA: TGTGCCAGCAGCTACTCCGGGACAGCGGTCGCTGGGGCCAACGTCCTGACTTTC
CDR3 protein: CASSYSGTAVAGANVLTF

D gene: TRBD2
V gene: TRBV10-1
J gene: TRBJ2-5
clone size: .
CDR3 length: 16
CDR3 DNA: TGCGCCAGCAACTACCCTAGCGGGGATTCTCCGGGGACCCAGTACTTC
CDR3 protein: CASNYPSGDSPGTQYF

D gene: TRBD1
V gene: TRBV5-1
J gene: TRBJ2-7
clone size: once
CDR3 length: 13
CDR3 DNA: TGCGCCAGCAGCCTGGACAGGGTCTACGAGCAGTACTTC
CDR3 protein: CASSLDRVYEQYF

D gene: .
V gene: TRBV11-2
J gene: TRBJ2-3
clone size: .
CDR3 length: 15
CDR3 DNA: TGTGCCAGCAGCTTAGTGCGTGGGGCCGGGGATACGCAGTATTTT
CDR3 protein: CASSLVRGAGDTQYF

D gene: TRBD1
V gene: TRBV28
J gene: TRBJ1-5
clone size: .
CDR3 length: 15
CDR3 DNA: TGTGCCAGCAGCCCACAGGGGGGGGGCAATCAGCCCCAGCATTTT
CDR3 protein: CASSPQGGGNQPQHF

D gene: .
V gene: TRBV2
J gene: TRBJ1-4
clone size: few
CDR3 length: 14
CDR3 DNA: TGTGCCAGCAGTCCCAGGGGTGGCAATGAAAAACTGTTTTTT
CDR3 protein: CASSPRGGNEKLFF

D gene: TRBD2
V gene: TRBV11-1
J gene: TRBJ2-7
clone size: few
CDR3 length: 16
CDR3 DNA: TGTGCCAGCAGCTTAAGTACGGGGGGGCCTAGCCACGAGCAGTACTTC
CDR3 protein: CASSLSTGGPSHEQYF

D gene: TRBD2
V gene: TRBV9
J gene: TRBJ2-1
clone size: .
CDR3 length: 15
CDR3 DNA: TGTGCCAGCAGCGTAGCAGCGGGGGTTTACAATGAGCAGTTCTTC
CDR3 protein: CASSVAAGVYNEQFF

D gene: .
V gene: TRBV7-2
J gene: TRBJ1-4
clone size: .
CDR3 length: 15
CDR3 DNA: TGTGCCAGCAGCTTATCCCAGGTCCTTAATGAAAAACTGTTTTTT
CDR3 protein: CASSLSQVLNEKLFF

D gene: TRBD1
V gene: TRBV5-6
J gene: TRBJ2-7
clone size: .
CDR3 length: 13
CDR3 DNA: TGTGCCAGCACCCAGGGGGTTTCGTACGAGCAGTACTTC
CDR3 protein: CASTQGVSYEQYF

D gene: TRBD1
V gene: TRBV14
J gene: TRBJ1-5
clone size: .
CDR3 length: 18
CDR3 DNA: TGTGCCAGCAGCCACGCAGAGACAGGGCTCTATAGCAATCAGCCCCAGCATTTT
CDR3 protein: CASSHAETGLYSNQPQHF

D gene: .
V gene: TRBV5-1
J gene: TRBJ1-2
clone size: .
CDR3 length: 14
CDR3 DNA: TGCGCCAGCAGCTTGGGAGAGGGCGCCTGGGTCTACACCTTC
CDR3 protein: CASSLGEGAWVYTF

D gene: .
V gene: TRBV7-3
J gene: TRBJ2-2
clone size: once
CDR3 length: 13
CDR3 DNA: TGTGCCAGCAGCCCCACAGGGACCGGGGAGCTGTTTTTT
CDR3 protein: CASSPTGTGELFF

D gene: TRBD1
V gene: TRBV5-1
J gene: TRBJ1-1
clone size: .
CDR3 length: 14
CDR3 DNA: TGCGCCAGCAGCTTTCAGGGGGCGGGCACTGAAGCTTTCTTT
CDR3 protein: CASSFQGAGTEAFF

D gene: TRBD1
V gene: TRBV7-9
J gene: TRBJ2-7
clone size: .
CDR3 length: 15
CDR3 DNA: TGTGCCAGCAGCTTAGACCCACAGGGGACCTACGAGCAGTACTTC
CDR3 protein: CASSLDPQGTYEQYF

D gene: .
V gene: TRBV2
J gene: TRBJ1-5
clone size: once
CDR3 length: 14
CDR3 DNA: TGTGCCAGCAGTGAAGCGCGGGGGAATCAGCCCCAGCATTTT
CDR3 protein: CASSEARGNQPQHF

D gene: .
V gene: TRBV7-9
J gene: TRBJ2-4
clone size: few
CDR3 length: 11
CDR3 DNA: TGTGCCAGCAGTCATAAAAACATTCAGTACTTC
CDR3 protein: CASSHKNIQYF

D gene: TRBD1
V gene: TRBV5-4
J gene: TRBJ1-1
clone size: .
CDR3 length: 15
CDR3 DNA: TGTGCCAGCAGCTTGGATACAGGGGAAAGCACTGAAGCTTTCTTT
CDR3 protein: CASSLDTGESTEAFF